This TCR beta chain was sequenced for a study of blood T cells in healthy people across ages. Findings and limits, study-wide: Roughly linear age-related decline in beta diversity appeared, significant by age 40. Diversity was estimated from one million T cells, and these estimates were considered underestimates.

Donors were systemically healthy Caucasian individuals from Russia aged roughly 6 to 90 years. Each donor gave 9.5 to 10 milliliters of peripheral blood. Through a sample-barcoded 5' primer and a J-beta primer mix, a second PCR was run for roughly 7 to 12 cycles. Using its own MiXCR run on the 5' RACE reads, TCRdb lists one record per CDR3 protein. Of about 1,400,000 distinct CDR3 sequences listed, around 42% are singletons. This CDR3 contains 16 residues. The germline V gene encodes CDR1 SGHAT and CDR2 FQNNGV. V lost 0 bases to trimming and J lost 11 bases; unmatched junction nucleotides: 14. In the case of this clonotype: Its antigen is not identified.

This receptor was obtained from a woman between 18 and 29 years old in good health. The J gene is TRBJ2-5, the V gene TRBV11-2, with 8 bases lining up with TRBD2. The source material was blood. CDR3 sequence reads: CASSLDVSGIFNEQYF. Here the CDR3 DNA reads TGTGCCAGCAGCTTAGATGTTAGCGGGATCTTCAATGAGCAGTACTTC. Using reference TRBV11-2 and TRBJ2-5 for the parts outside the CDR3, the full variable domain is EAGVAQSPRYKIIEKRQSVAFWCNPISGHATLYWYQQILGQGPKLLIQFQNNGVVDDSQLPKDRFSAERLKGVDSTLKIQPAKLEDSAVYLCASSLDVSGIFNEQYFGPGTRLLVL.